This T cell receptor beta chain was profiled in a study of blood T cell repertoires in COVID-19. Using immunoSEQ multiplex PCR, the repertoire was profiled, and TCRdb retains in-frame clones only, with some absent. The sample has about 200,000 clones, approximately 81% seen once; the top ten hold less than 5.5%. Germline-derived CDR1 and CDR2 are SNHLY and FYNNEI. The ends lost 2 bases at V and 5 bases at J; junction bases unmatched: 7. The CDR3 extends over 15 amino acids. The chain links TRBV2 to TRBJ1-1; 8 nucleotides match TRBD1. Sequenced input: peripheral blood. The TCR comes from a woman older than 75 with acute or convalescent COVID-19. In nucleotides, the CDR3 is TGTGCCAGCAGTGAACAACAGGGGGTGGTAACTGAAGCTTTCTTT. Translated: CASSEQQGVVTEAFF.